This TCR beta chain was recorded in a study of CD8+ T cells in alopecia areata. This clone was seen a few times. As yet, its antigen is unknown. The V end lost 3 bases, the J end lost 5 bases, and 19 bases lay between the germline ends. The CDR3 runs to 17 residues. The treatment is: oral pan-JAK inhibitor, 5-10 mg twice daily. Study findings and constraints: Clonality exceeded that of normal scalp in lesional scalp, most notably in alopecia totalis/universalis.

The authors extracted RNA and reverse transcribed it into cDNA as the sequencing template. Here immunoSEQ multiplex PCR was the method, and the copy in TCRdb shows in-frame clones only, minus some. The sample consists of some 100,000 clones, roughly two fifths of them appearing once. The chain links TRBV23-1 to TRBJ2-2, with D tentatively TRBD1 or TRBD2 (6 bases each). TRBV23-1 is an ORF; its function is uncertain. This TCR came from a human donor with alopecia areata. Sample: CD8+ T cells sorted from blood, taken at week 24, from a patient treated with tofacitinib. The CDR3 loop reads CASSHHRQARGTGELFF. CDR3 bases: TGCGCCAGCAGTCACCACAGACAGGCCCGGGGGACCGGGGAGCTGTTTTTT.